This T cell receptor beta chain was profiled in a study of T cells after yellow fever vaccination. CDR1 and CDR2 (germline): SGHAT, FQNNGV. This CDR3 is 14 amino acids long. V gave up 5 bases and J gave up 5 bases; unmatched junction bases: 5. TCRdb analysed the 5' RACE reads with MiXCR anew, one entry per CDR3 protein. The data contain 150,000 to 200,000 distinct CDR3 sequences, about a tenth of them seen just once; the ten biggest clones take up around 40%. Material: CD8+ T cells sorted from PBMCs, obtained 45 days after the yellow fever booster vaccination. The receptor comes from a young man who received the YFV17D yellow fever vaccine. The genes are TRBV11-2 and TRBJ1-5, with 8 bases matching TRBD1. For the CDR3, the DNA is TGTGCCAGCAGCCCAGGACAGGGTCATCAGCCCCAGCATTTT. It codes for CASSPGQGHQPQHF.